This T cell receptor beta chain was sequenced in a study of blood T cell repertoires in COVID-19. For the study at large: The United States, Italy and Spain provided the acute and convalescent COVID-19 samples. The cDNA or gDNA used as material had been derived from T cells, B-cell-depleted T cells, or PBMCs.

Per the germline V gene, CDR1 is SGHRS and CDR2 is YFSETQ. The V and J ends lost 0 bases and 2 bases, in that order; junction bases with no gene match: 6. The CDR3 is 16 amino acids. Source study methods: Reference gene primer amplification gave estimated nucleated cell counts. Sequencing was performed with immunoSEQ multiplex PCR; in TCRdb, only in-frame clones are kept and a portion is missing. V, J and clone size are taken as reported in that table, and D and trimming were inferred from the DNA itself. The sample records about 68,000 clones, 79% being singletons. The sample taken for sequencing was peripheral blood. The chain recombines TRBV5-1 with TRBJ2-5; 8 bases agree with TRBD2. The receptor was derived from an older woman with acute or convalescent COVID-19. For the CDR3, the DNA is TGCGCCAGCAGCTTGGTTGGCGGGGGGTCTCAAGAGACCCAGTACTTC. Translating it yields CASSLVGGGSQETQYF.